This passage covers 18 T cell receptor beta chains from one sample sequenced in a study of T cell repertoires in cytomegalovirus infection. TCRdb recomputed calls from the reads with MiXCR, one row per CDR3 protein. The sample shows about 740,000 distinct CDR3 sequences, 35% to 45% of them seen only once. The source material was PBMCs. The receptors were sampled from a human donor in good health (CMV status not recorded). Some clones in this sample may be carry-over from other donors' samples.

This sequence joins TRBV5-8 and TRBJ1-1, with D perhaps matching TRBD1 (6 bases). V was trimmed by 1 base and J by 8 bases, leaving 15 bases between them. CDR3 length: 14 residues. CDR1 is SGHTS, CDR2 YDEGEE, per germline. The CDR3 is CASSLRQVIREAFF. The CDR3 DNA reads as TGTGCCAGCAGCTTGCGACAGGTGATTCGGGAAGCTTTCTTT.

This chain connects TRBV7-3 to TRBJ1-1; D gene uncertain. Per the germline V gene, CDR1 is SGHTA and CDR2 is FQGTGA. The CDR3 totals 14 residues. The V end lost 0 bases, the J end lost 1 base, and 6 bases lay between the germline ends. CDR3 amino acids: CASSLTAANTEAFF. For the CDR3, the DNA is TGTGCCAGCAGCTTAACGGCCGCGAACACTGAAGCTTTCTTT.

V and J are TRBV11-2 and TRBJ1-2; tentative D call: TRBD1 (6 bases). Germline-derived CDR1 and CDR2 are SGHAT and FQNNGV. V lost 4 bases, J lost 2 bases, and 17 bases lay in between. This CDR3 contains 16 residues. CDR3 region: CASSSRSGQLNYGYTF. The CDR3 DNA is TGTGCCAGCAGCTCGCGATCGGGACAATTAAACTATGGCTACACCTTC.

The J gene is TRBJ2-5, the V gene TRBV6-6; D not certain. V was pared by 5 bases and J by 1 base, with 17 bases between. The CDR3 contains 16 residues. The germline V gene has CDR1 MNHNY and CDR2 SVGAGI (reference sequence). CDR3 residues: CASSGALVAPQETQYF. DNA for the CDR3: TGTGCCAGCAGTGGAGCTTTAGTCGCTCCCCAAGAGACCCAGTACTTC.

The chain links TRBV7-2 to TRBJ2-3; D not certain. From germline, CDR1 is SGHTA and CDR2 FQGNSA. V was clipped by 0 bases and J by 0 bases, with 10 bases between them. The CDR3 covers 16 residues. The CDR3 DNA sequence: TGTGCCAGCAGCTTAGCGTCCCCGGGTAGCACAGATACGCAGTATTTT. Its translation is CASSLASPGSTDTQYF.

Concerning this clonotype: Relative to the germline gene, one junction end is altered; a read error may explain this. The chain couples TRBV7-2 to TRBJ1-2; D perhaps matches TRBD1 (5 bases). This CDR3 contains 14 residues. CDR1 and CDR2 from the germline V gene are SGHTA and FQGNSA. The CDR3 here is CASSLGVGPYSYTF. CDR3 bases: TGTGCCAGCAGCCTAGGGGTAGGGCCCTATAGCTACACCTTC.

With respect to this clonotype: The conserved closing phenylalanine or tryptophan is absent in this CDR3, likely reflecting a read error. CDR3 bases: TGTGCCAGCGGCCAACGGTCGGGACAGGGAATGTTTCGGGGCTACACCTTA. This sequence encodes CASGQRSGQGMFRGYTL. The chain combines TRBV14 with TRBJ1-2; 9 nucleotides agree with TRBD1. The CDR3 spans 17 residues. CDR1 SGHDN and CDR2 FVKESK come from the germline V gene.

In nucleotides, the CDR3 is TGTGCCAGCAGCCCTCCCGGGGGAGGTGGTGGCTACACCTTC. This translates into CASSPPGGGGGYTF. The rearrangement joins TRBV28 to TRBJ1-2; D possibly corresponds to TRBD1 (5 bases). CDR1 MDHEN and CDR2 SYDVKM come from the germline V gene. This CDR3 region has 14 residues. Trimming removed 6 bases from V and 7 bases from J, with 18 bases in between.

The rearrangement links TRBV20-1 to TRBJ1-6; D call uncertain. Trimming took off 6 bases at V and 2 bases at J, with 14 bases between the two ends. This CDR3 is built from 15 residues. The germline gives CDR1 DFQATT, CDR2 SNEGSKA (reference sequence). CDR3 in amino acids: CSARSPGAYNSPLHF. CDR3 sequence (DNA): TGCAGTGCCAGAAGCCCAGGTGCCTATAATTCACCCCTCCACTTT.

The V and J genes are TRBV2 and TRBJ1-5; 10 positions match TRBD1. The CDR3 consists of 15 residues. The ends lost 8 bases at V and 3 bases at J; junction bases unmatched: 7. From germline, CDR1 is SNHLY and CDR2 FYNNEI. The CDR3: CASEPDRGFNQPQHF. CDR3 sequence (DNA): TGTGCCAGCGAACCGGACAGGGGGTTCAATCAGCCCCAGCATTTT.

The V gene is TRBV6-6, the J gene TRBJ2-5; D gene unclear. V lost 5 bases and J 0 bases, leaving 19 bases between the germline ends. The length of the CDR3 is 17 residues. Germline lookup yields CDR1 MNHNY and CDR2 SVGAGI (reference sequence). The CDR3 reads CASSPHSVIWYQETQYF. CDR3 DNA: TGTGCCAGCAGTCCTCACAGCGTCATTTGGTACCAAGAGACCCAGTACTTC.

This clonotype was observed at least ten times. J is TRBJ2-6 and V is TRBV7-8; D may be TRBD1 or TRBD2 (5 bases each). The V gene lost 5 bases and the J gene lost 4 bases, with 18 bases spanning the gap. This CDR3 spans 17 amino acids. Per the germline V gene, CDR1 is SGHVS and CDR2 is FQNEAQ. CDR3 in amino acids: CASSPGRSFIGANVLTF. CDR3 nucleotide sequence: TGTGCCAGCAGCCCGGGACGGTCCTTTATCGGGGCCAACGTCCTGACTTTC.

This clonotype was picked up many times. The genes are TRBV19 and TRBJ1-6; the D is unclear. V dropped 5 bases and J dropped 0 bases, with 8 bases sitting between them. This CDR3 region has 15 residues. The V gene's germline CDR1 is LNHDA and CDR2 SQIVND (reference sequence). The CDR3 sequence is CASSFGSSYNSPLHF. The CDR3 nucleotides read TGTGCCAGTAGTTTTGGGAGCTCCTATAATTCACCCCTCCACTTT. Together with reference TRBV19 and TRBJ1-6, the CDR3 gives the full variable domain: DGGITQSPKYLFRKEGQNVTLSCEQNLNHDAMYWYRQDPGQGLRLIYYSQIVNDFQKGDIAEGYSVSREKKESFPLTVTSAQKNPTAFYLCASSFGSSYNSPLHFGNGTRLTVT.

V and J are TRBV7-3 and TRBJ2-7; the D gene is possibly TRBD2 (6 bases). The CDR3 sequence is 13 residues long. Germline CDR1 is SGHTA and CDR2 is FQGTGA. V was pared by 11 bases and J by 2 bases, with 16 bases between. As DNA, the CDR3 is TGTGCCGTCCCGGGGGATTCGACCTACGAGCAGTACTTC. Encoded protein: CAVPGDSTYEQYF. The full variable domain, rest sourced from reference TRBV7-3 and TRBJ2-7, is GAGVSQTPSNKVTEKGKYVELRCDPISGHTALYWYRQSLGQGPEFLIYFQGTGAADDSGLPNDRFFAVRPEGSVSTLKIQRTERGDSAVYLCAVPGDSTYEQYFGPGTRLTVT.

This clonotype came up many times. The chain employs TRBV7-6 and TRBJ2-5; D may be TRBD2 (7 bases). CDR1 and CDR2 from the germline V gene are SGHVS and FNYEAQ. V lost 0 bases and J lost 3, with 17 bases in between. The CDR3 runs 17 residues. For the CDR3, the DNA is TGTGCCAGCAGCTTAGCCCCACTCGAGGGGGGGGAAGAGACCCAGTACTTC. Encoded protein: CASSLAPLEGGEETQYF. Combining the CDR3 with reference TRBV7-6 and TRBJ2-5 gives the whole variable domain GAGVSQSPRYKVTKRGQDVALRCDPISGHVSLYWYRQALGQGPEFLTYFNYEAQQDKSGLPNDRFSAERPEGSISTLTIQRTEQRDSAMYRCASSLAPLEGGEETQYFGPGTRLLVL.

This clonotype showed up just a few times. V and J are TRBV28 and TRBJ2-5, with 11 bases aligning to TRBD2. Germline values: CDR1 MDHEN, CDR2 SYDVKM. The CDR3 has 19 residues. Trimming at V came to 5 bases and at J to 1 base, leaving 15 bases not matched to a gene. The CDR3 loop reads CASSLGTSGLTSSQETQYF. Written as DNA, the CDR3 is TGTGCCAGCAGTCTAGGGACTAGCGGACTCACCTCCTCCCAAGAGACCCAGTACTTC.

The chain carries TRBV2 and TRBJ1-1; D call uncertain. Between the trimmed V and J ends, which lost 2 bases and 2 bases, there was a span of 15 bases. The germline gives CDR1 SNHLY, CDR2 FYNNEI. This CDR3 has 16 amino acids. The CDR3 loop is CASSERAGRANTEAFF. The CDR3 DNA sequence: TGTGCCAGCAGTGAAAGGGCTGGCCGAGCTAACACTGAAGCTTTCTTT.

The chain combines TRBV25-1 with TRBJ1-4; 9 positions agree with TRBD1. Germline assignment: CDR1 MGHDK and CDR2 SYGVNS. Losses at the gene ends were 5 bases for V and 0 bases for J; bases not matched to a gene: 10. The CDR3 covers 18 residues. This CDR3 is CASSFRDRVPSTNEKLFF. The CDR3 coding sequence is TGTGCCAGCAGTTTCCGGGACAGGGTCCCTTCAACTAATGAAAAACTGTTTTTT.